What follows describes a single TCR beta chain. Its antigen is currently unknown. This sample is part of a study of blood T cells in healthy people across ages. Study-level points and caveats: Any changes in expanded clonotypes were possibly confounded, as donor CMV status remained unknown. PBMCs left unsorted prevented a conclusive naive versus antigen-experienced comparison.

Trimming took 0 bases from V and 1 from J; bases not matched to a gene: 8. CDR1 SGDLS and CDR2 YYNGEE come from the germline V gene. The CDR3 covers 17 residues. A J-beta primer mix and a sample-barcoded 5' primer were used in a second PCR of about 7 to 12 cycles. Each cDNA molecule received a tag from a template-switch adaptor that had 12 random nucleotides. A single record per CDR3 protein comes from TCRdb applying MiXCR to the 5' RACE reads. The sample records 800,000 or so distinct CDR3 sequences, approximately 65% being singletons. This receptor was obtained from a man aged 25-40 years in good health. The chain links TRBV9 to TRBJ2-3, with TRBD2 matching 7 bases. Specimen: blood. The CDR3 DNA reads TGTGCCAGCAGCGTAGACGCGGGAGACTTCGGCACAGATACGCAGTATTTT. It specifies CASSVDAGDFGTDTQYF.